This TCR beta chain derives from a study of T cell responses to AZD1222 COVID-19 vaccine. Study-wide results and limits: Recipients of AZD1222 seropositive at baseline numbered only 6 or 7.

Comment on this clone: Its cognate antigen is unknown.

V lost 3 bases and J lost 5, with 10 bases in between. The CDR3 is made up of 13 amino acids. Germline values: CDR1 SGHTA, CDR2 FQGNSA. TCRdb keeps only in-frame clones here, not all; method: immunoSEQ multiplex PCR. The sample shows about 150,000 clones, 80% to 90% of them seen only once. The source material was peripheral blood, sampled on day 0 of AZD1222 vaccination. This TCR was sampled from an adult in good health. The J gene is TRBJ1-1, the V gene TRBV7-2; D gene ambiguous. CDR3 sequence: CASSFGVTTEAFF. CDR3 DNA: TGTGCCAGCAGCTTCGGGGTGACGACTGAAGCTTTCTTT.